This entry lists 27 T cell receptor beta chains sequenced from one sample in a study of T-cell reconstitution after alpha-beta-depleted transplantation in children. Researchers prepared the TCRbeta library using unique molecular identifiers, the study reports. TCRdb analysed the PCR reads with MiXCR anew, one entry per CDR3 protein. The sample includes a few hundred thousand distinct CDR3 sequences, about 8.8% seen only once; the top ten take 5.1%. This specimen was PBMCs from the stem cell graft donor, taken from the stem cell graft. The receptors derive from a human donor who donated a stem cell graft to a child with SCID.

Of note for this clonotype: The junction does not match germline at one end; this may be a read error. The chain employs TRBV20-1 and TRBJ2-2; TRBD1 aligns across 9 bases. This CDR3 has 17 residues. CDR1 and CDR2 (germline): DFQATT, SNEGSKA (reference sequence). Written as DNA, the CDR3 is TGCTGTGCTACCCGACGGGGAGGACAGGGGACCTACGGGGAGCTGTTTTTT. This sequence encodes CCATRRGGQGTYGELFF.

This clonotype was picked up many times. The gene calls are TRBV20-1 and TRBJ1-6, with D perhaps matching TRBD1 (5 bases). The CDR3 runs to 19 residues. V gave up 0 bases and J gave up 4 bases, with 22 bases separating them. Germline V CDR1 and CDR2: DFQATT, SNEGSKA (reference sequence). In DNA form, the CDR3 reads TGCAGTGCTAGAGAACTTATCCTTGGGCAGGGAATATATAATTCACCCCTCCACTTT. It codes for CSARELILGQGIYNSPLHF.

This clonotype was seen repeatedly, ten times or more. The chain employs TRBV4-1 and TRBJ1-3; D gene ambiguous. Germline V gene lookup returns CDR1 MGHRA and CDR2 YSYEKL. V was shortened by 2 bases and J by 0 bases, with 8 bases between the two germline ends. This CDR3 is built from 15 residues. The CDR3, as DNA: TGCGCCAGCAGCCAAAATCTCGGCTCTGGAAACACCATATATTTT. This translates into CASSQNLGSGNTIYF.

This clonotype was observed many times. The chain recombines TRBV5-1 with TRBJ1-4, with D possibly being TRBD1 (5 bases). V was pared by 2 bases and J by 2 bases, with 10 bases between. CDR3 length equals 15 residues. CDR1 is SGHRS and CDR2 is YFSETQ in the germline V gene. Written as DNA, the CDR3 is TGCGCCAGCAGCTTTCAGGGTTTGACTAATGAAAAACTGTTTTTT. The encoded protein is CASSFQGLTNEKLFF.

With respect to this clonotype: Since a much larger clone is just one base distant, this may be a read error. The chain employs TRBV12-3 or TRBV12-4 and TRBJ1-2; weak D call: TRBD1 (6 bases). This CDR3 region has 14 residues. V dropped 6 bases and J dropped 8 bases, with 19 bases sitting between them. As DNA, the CDR3 is TGTGCCAGCAGGATCCCGGGGGGGGCGCGAGGCTACACCTTC. This sequence encodes CASRIPGGARGYTF.

This clonotype was detected ten times or more. V and J are TRBV5-1 and TRBJ2-1; D ambiguous. Deletions cut 2 bases from V and 9 bases from J, with 6 bases between. The CDR3 is 11 amino acids. The germline V gene has CDR1 SGHRS and CDR2 YFSETQ. CDR3 amino acids: CASSFGSEQFF. The CDR3 nucleotides are TGCGCCAGCAGCTTTGGTAGTGAGCAGTTCTTC.

Many counts were recorded for this clonotype. The chain links TRBV6-5 to TRBJ1-1, with 7 positions matching TRBD1. The CDR3 contains 14 residues. Germline V gives CDR1 MNHEY, CDR2 SVGAGI. Losses at the gene ends were 2 bases for V and 1 base for J; bases not matched to a gene: 1. The CDR3 protein is CASSYRQGNTEAFF. The CDR3 coding sequence is TGTGCCAGCAGTTACCGACAGGGGAACACTGAAGCTTTCTTT.

This clonotype was seen ten or more times. The chain links TRBV6-5 to TRBJ1-1; D gene uncertain. V lost 7 bases, J lost 6 bases, and 18 bases lay in between. Germline V gene lookup returns CDR1 MNHEY and CDR2 SVGAGI. The CDR3 runs to 14 residues. The CDR3 bases are TGTGCCAGCACAGATTCCACAAGCCGGGCTGAAGCTTTCTTT. Encoded protein: CASTDSTSRAEAFF.

This clonotype has a handful of counts. The J gene is TRBJ1-1, the V gene TRBV7-3; TRBD1 agrees at 12 bases. After removal of 2 bases from V and 4 bases from J, the junction contained 2 bases not matched to a gene. The CDR3 spans 15 residues. Germline V gene lookup returns CDR1 SGHTA and CDR2 FQGTGA. The CDR3 here is CASSLGTGGPTEAFF. The CDR3 DNA reads TGTGCCAGCAGCTTAGGGACAGGGGGCCCCACTGAAGCTTTCTTT.

The V and J genes are TRBV18 and TRBJ2-7; the match to TRBD2 covers 9 bases. The junction had 5 bases not matched to a gene; V was cut back by 5 bases and J by 3 bases. The CDR3 sequence is 14 residues long. Germline lookup yields CDR1 KGHSH and CDR2 LQKENI. The CDR3 sequence is CASSRSSGVYEQYF. The CDR3 DNA reads as TGTGCCAGCTCAAGATCTAGCGGGGTCTACGAGCAGTACTTC.

This clonotype was counted a few times. CDR3 region: CASSARAHPQETQYF. CDR3 in DNA: TGTGCCAGCAGCGCCCGGGCCCATCCCCAGGAGACCCAGTACTTC. The chain employs TRBV9 and TRBJ2-5; D unclear. V was trimmed by 3 bases and J by 5 bases, leaving 17 bases between them. The germline V gene encodes CDR1 SGDLS and CDR2 YYNGEE. CDR3 length equals 15 residues.

This clonotype was observed many times. V is TRBV28 and J is TRBJ2-2, with unresolved D. The germline V and J ends were trimmed by 10 bases and 3 bases, with 18 bases remaining between them. The germline V gene encodes CDR1 MDHEN and CDR2 SYDVKM. This CDR3 contains 15 residues. In DNA form, the CDR3 reads TGTGCCACCAAACCTCCTAACAGCTACACCGGGGAGCTGTTTTTT. Amino acids: CATKPPNSYTGELFF.

In its sample, this clonotype was seen many times. J is TRBJ2-7 and V is TRBV5-6, with D perhaps given as TRBD1 or TRBD2 (5 bases each). Germline V lookup: CDR1 SGHDT, CDR2 YYEEEE. The CDR3 spans 15 residues. Trimming shortened V by 2 bases and J by 4 bases, and 16 bases separated the two germline ends. The DNA for the CDR3 is TGTGCCAGCAGCTTAAGTGGGGGAATGGATTACGAGCAGTACTTC. Its translation is CASSLSGGMDYEQYF.

In this sample, this clonotype turned up many times. V gene TRBV5-1 combines with J gene TRBJ2-7; the match to TRBD1 covers 7 bases. Germline V gene sequence: CDR1 SGHRS, CDR2 YFSETQ. This CDR3 has 12 amino acids. The junction had 7 bases not matched to a gene; V was cut back by 7 bases and J by 6 bases. CDR3 amino acids: CASGTELFEQYF. The CDR3 DNA reads TGCGCCAGCGGGACAGAGCTTTTCGAGCAGTACTTC.

The table lists this clonotype with many counts. V is TRBV5-1 and J is TRBJ2-7, with 9 bases matching TRBD1. Trimming removed 0 bases from V and 4 bases from J; junction bases left unmatched: 2. This CDR3 contains 14 residues. Germline CDR1 SGHRS, CDR2 YFSETQ. The DNA for the CDR3 is TGCGCCAGCAGCTTGGGACAGGGGGAGTACGAGCAGTACTTC. Residues: CASSLGQGEYEQYF. Combining the CDR3 with reference TRBV5-1 and TRBJ2-7 gives the whole variable domain KAGVTQTPRYLIKTRGQQVTLSCSPISGHRSVSWYQQTPGQGLQFLFEYFSETQRNKGNFPGRFSGRQFSNSRSEMNVSTLELGDSALYLCASSLGQGEYEQYFGPGTRLTVT.

This clonotype has ten or more counts. The chain is built from TRBV5-5 and TRBJ1-5; TRBD1 matches 7 bases. Germline V gene data show CDR1 as SGHKS and CDR2 as YYEKEE (reference sequence). This CDR3 has 16 amino acids. J lost 6 bases, V lost 0 bases, and 9 bases had no gene match. CDR3 sequence: CASSLERQGLGQPQHF. The CDR3 DNA sequence: TGTGCCAGCAGCTTGGAAAGACAGGGTCTCGGTCAGCCCCAGCATTTT.

This clonotype was counted ten times or more. This chain links TRBV12-3 or TRBV12-4 with TRBJ2-7, with unresolved D. CDR3 length: 10 residues. V was shortened by 8 bases and J by 2 bases, with 4 bases between the two germline ends. For the CDR3, the DNA is TGTGCCAGCGGGGCCTACGAGCAGTACTTC. Encoded protein: CASGAYEQYF.

This clonotype has just one count. This chain joins TRBV5-1 and TRBJ1-3; D unclear. Germline values: CDR1 SGHRS, CDR2 YFSETQ. V was clipped by 0 bases and J by 0 bases, with 10 bases between them. This CDR3 comprises 16 residues. The CDR3 sequence: CASSLVSSVSGNTIYF. The CDR3 DNA is TGCGCCAGCAGCTTGGTATCTTCCGTCTCTGGAAACACCATATATTTT.

The chain carries TRBV7-9 and TRBJ2-7, with D perhaps matching TRBD1 (6 bases). Germline V gene lookup returns CDR1 SEHNR and CDR2 FQNEAQ (reference sequence). With 9 bases removed from V and 2 bases from J, the gap between germline ends came to 14 bases. This CDR3 contains 13 residues. The CDR3 DNA follows: TGTGCCAGAATCACGACAGGAGCCTACGAGCAGTACTTC. It is translated as CARITTGAYEQYF.

This clonotype was recorded many times. V usage is TRBV11-2 and J usage is TRBJ2-3; either TRBD1 or TRBD2 may supply D (6 bases each). The V end was cut by 1 base, the J end by 3 bases, with 23 bases between. The CDR3 loop spans 19 amino acids. CDR1 is SGHAT and CDR2 is FQNNGV in the germline V gene. The CDR3 region is CASSLGWSIWAGTTDTQYF. The CDR3 nucleotides read TGTGCCAGCAGCTTAGGGTGGTCCATCTGGGCGGGGACAACAGATACGCAGTATTTT.

This clonotype has at least ten counts. The chain combines TRBV18 with TRBJ1-2; D uncertain. The CDR3 is made up of 15 amino acids. In germline, CDR1 is KGHSH, CDR2 LQKENI. V shed 4 bases and J shed 4 bases, with 16 bases lying between them. The CDR3 protein is CASSLEDSGGYGYTF. The CDR3 nucleotides are TGTGCCAGCTCACTGGAAGATAGTGGAGGCTATGGCTACACCTTC.

This clonotype was seen repeatedly, ten times or more. The rearrangement uses TRBV24-1 and TRBJ1-2; 7 bases agree with TRBD1. CDR1 is KGHDR, CDR2 SFDVKD, per germline. This CDR3 has 13 amino acids. V was clipped by 6 bases and J by 8 bases; unmatched bases: 8. The DNA for the CDR3 is TGTGCCACCAGTTCGGGACAGTACGGCGGCTACACCTTC. It encodes CATSSGQYGGYTF.

The CDR3 reads CASSQAEQISYNEQFF. The DNA for the CDR3 is TGCGCCAGCAGCCAAGCCGAACAGATCTCCTACAATGAGCAGTTCTTC. The V and J genes are TRBV4-3 and TRBJ2-1; the D is unclear. V lost 1 base and J lost 0, with 10 bases in between. This CDR3 is built from 16 residues. The germline V gene encodes CDR1 LGHNA and CDR2 YSLEER.

This clonotype came up once. J is TRBJ2-3 and V is TRBV3-1; D might be TRBD2 (5 bases). CDR3 length: 17 amino acids. Germline assignment: CDR1 LGHDT and CDR2 YNNKEL (reference sequence). V lost 10 bases and J 6 bases, leaving 29 bases between the germline ends. The CDR3 here is CATTQDIVELVSDTQYF. The CDR3 DNA follows: TGTGCCACCACCCAAGATATAGTCGAACTAGTATCGGATACGCAGTATTTT.

This clonotype was recorded many times. The chain carries TRBV11-2 and TRBJ2-3; D is unresolved. The CDR3 sequence is 14 residues long. With 3 bases removed from V and 5 bases from J, the gap between germline ends came to 12 bases. The germline V gene encodes CDR1 SGHAT and CDR2 FQNNGV. The DNA for the CDR3 is TGTGCCAGCAGCTTGACCGGTAACGGAGATACGCAGTATTTT. Protein sequence: CASSLTGNGDTQYF.

This clonotype was recorded at least ten times. This chain uses TRBV20-1 with TRBJ2-1; 11 positions agree with TRBD2. Germline V gives CDR1 DFQATT, CDR2 SNEGSKA (reference sequence). The CDR3 runs 15 residues. V shed 1 base and J 3 bases; nucleotides not matched to a gene: 2. This CDR3 is CSARGTSGGYNEQFF. The DNA for the CDR3 is TGCAGTGCTAGAGGAACTAGCGGGGGCTACAATGAGCAGTTCTTC.

This clonotype was seen many times. V gene TRBV5-1 combines with J gene TRBJ1-1, with D perhaps matching TRBD1 (5 bases). Trimming removed 1 base at V and 0 bases at J, with 10 bases between. Germline V lookup: CDR1 SGHRS, CDR2 YFSETQ. CDR3 length: 15 amino acids. This chain's CDR3 is CASSLPGTMNTEAFF. CDR3 in DNA: TGCGCCAGCAGCTTGCCGGGGACGATGAACACTGAAGCTTTCTTT. Together with reference TRBV5-1 and TRBJ1-1, the CDR3 gives the full variable domain: KAGVTQTPRYLIKTRGQQVTLSCSPISGHRSVSWYQQTPGQGLQFLFEYFSETQRNKGNFPGRFSGRQFSNSRSEMNVSTLELGDSALYLCASSLPGTMNTEAFFGQGTRLTVV.